This TCR beta chain was observed in a study of blood T cell repertoires in COVID-19. Overall study context: In each case, the material was cDNA or gDNA derived from T cells, B-cell-depleted T cells, or PBMCs.

Per the original data handling: Reference gene primer amplification in the assay estimated nucleated cell counts. Method: immunoSEQ multiplex PCR; TCRdb's copy keeps in-frame clones and lacks some. V, J and clone size derive from that table, while D and trimming were established from the DNA sequence. In the table there are roughly 300,000 clones, roughly 86% of which are singletons. This clone was picked up one time. The germline CDR1 and CDR2 sequences are SNHLY and FYNNEI. The V segment lost 4 bases and the J segment 9 bases; nucleotides outside the gene matches: 4. This CDR3 has 13 residues. This rearrangement joins TRBV2 to TRBJ2-1, with TRBD2 matching 9 bases. This receptor was obtained from a woman aged 45-65 years who had recovered from COVID-19. The sample comprised peripheral blood. The CDR3 DNA reads TGTGCCAGCAGTGTAGCGGGGGCCAGTGAGCAGTTCTTC. Translated: CASSVAGASEQFF.